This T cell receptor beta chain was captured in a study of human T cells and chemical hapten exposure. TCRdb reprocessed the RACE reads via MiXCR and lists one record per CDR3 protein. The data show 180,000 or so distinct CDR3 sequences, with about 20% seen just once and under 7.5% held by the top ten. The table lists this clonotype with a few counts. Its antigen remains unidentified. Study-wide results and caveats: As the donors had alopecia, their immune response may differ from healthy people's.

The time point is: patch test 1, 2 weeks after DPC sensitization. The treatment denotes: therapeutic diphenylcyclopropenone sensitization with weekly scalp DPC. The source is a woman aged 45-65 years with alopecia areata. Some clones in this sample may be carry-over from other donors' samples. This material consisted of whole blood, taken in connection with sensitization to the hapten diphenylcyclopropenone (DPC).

This CDR3 is CASSYSRGGGETQYF. CDR3 coding DNA: TGTGCCAGCAGTTACTCAAGGGGCGGGGGGGAGACCCAGTACTTC. The rearrangement links TRBV6-5 to TRBJ2-5; TRBD2 matches at 8 bases. The CDR3 totals 15 residues. CDR1 MNHEY and CDR2 SVGAGI come from the germline V gene. The V gene end was trimmed by 0 bases and the J gene end by 5 bases; junction bases not matched to a gene: 5.